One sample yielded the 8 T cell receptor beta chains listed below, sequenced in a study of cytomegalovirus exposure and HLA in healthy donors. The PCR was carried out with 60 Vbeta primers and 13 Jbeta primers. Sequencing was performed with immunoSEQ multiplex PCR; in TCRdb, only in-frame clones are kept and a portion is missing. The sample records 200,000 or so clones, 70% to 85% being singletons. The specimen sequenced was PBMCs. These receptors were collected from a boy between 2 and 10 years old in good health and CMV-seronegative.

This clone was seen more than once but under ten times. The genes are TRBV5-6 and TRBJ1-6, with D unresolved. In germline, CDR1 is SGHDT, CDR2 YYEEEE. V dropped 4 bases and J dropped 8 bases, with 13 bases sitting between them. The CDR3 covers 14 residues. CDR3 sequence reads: CASSPSTFYSPLHF. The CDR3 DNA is TGTGCCAGCAGCCCCAGTACGTTCTATTCACCCCTCCACTTT.

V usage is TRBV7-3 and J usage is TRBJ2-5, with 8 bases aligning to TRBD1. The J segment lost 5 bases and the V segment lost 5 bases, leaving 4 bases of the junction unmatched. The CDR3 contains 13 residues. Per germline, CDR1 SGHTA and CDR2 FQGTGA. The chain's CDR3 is CASSAGGGETQYF. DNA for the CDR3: TGTGCCAGCAGCGCAGGGGGCGGGGAGACCCAGTACTTC.

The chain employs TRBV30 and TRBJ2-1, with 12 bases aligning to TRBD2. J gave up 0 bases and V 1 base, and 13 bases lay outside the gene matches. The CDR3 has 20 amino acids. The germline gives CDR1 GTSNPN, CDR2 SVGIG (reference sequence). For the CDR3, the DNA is TGTGCCTGGAGTGGCCCCTCTAGCGGGGGGGTAAAAAGCTCCTACAATGAGCAGTTCTTC. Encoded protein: CAWSGPSSGGVKSSYNEQFF.

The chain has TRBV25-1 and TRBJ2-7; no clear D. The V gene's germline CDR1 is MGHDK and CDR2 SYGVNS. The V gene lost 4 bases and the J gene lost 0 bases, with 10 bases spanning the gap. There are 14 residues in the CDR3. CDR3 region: CASSVREYSYEQYF. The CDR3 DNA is TGTGCCAGCAGTGTAAGAGAGTACTCCTACGAGCAGTACTTC.

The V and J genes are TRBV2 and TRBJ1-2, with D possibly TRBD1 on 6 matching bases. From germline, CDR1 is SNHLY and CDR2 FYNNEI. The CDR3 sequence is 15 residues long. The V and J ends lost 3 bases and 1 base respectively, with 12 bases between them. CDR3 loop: CASSEDSNLNYGYTF. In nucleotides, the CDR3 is TGTGCCAGCAGTGAGGACAGCAACCTTAACTATGGCTACACCTTC. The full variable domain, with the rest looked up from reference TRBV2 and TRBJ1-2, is EPEVTQTPSHQVTQMGQEVILRCVPISNHLYFYWYRQILGQKVEFLVSFYNNEISEKSEIFDDQFSVERPDGSNFTLKIRSTKLEDSAMYFCASSEDSNLNYGYTFGSGTRLTVV.

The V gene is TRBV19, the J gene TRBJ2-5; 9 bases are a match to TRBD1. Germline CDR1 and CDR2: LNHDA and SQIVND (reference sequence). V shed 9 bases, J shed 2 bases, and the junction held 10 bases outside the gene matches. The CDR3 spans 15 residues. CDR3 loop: CASQAGQGRQETQYF. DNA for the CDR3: TGTGCCAGCCAAGCGGGACAGGGCCGACAAGAGACCCAGTACTTC.

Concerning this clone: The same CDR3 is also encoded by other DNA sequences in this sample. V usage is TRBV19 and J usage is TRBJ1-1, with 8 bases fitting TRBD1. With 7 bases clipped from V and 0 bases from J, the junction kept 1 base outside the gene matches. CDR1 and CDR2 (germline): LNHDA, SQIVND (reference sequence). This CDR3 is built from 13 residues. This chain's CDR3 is CASTDRVNTEAFF. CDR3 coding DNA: TGTGCCAGTACGGACAGGGTGAACACTGAAGCTTTCTTT.

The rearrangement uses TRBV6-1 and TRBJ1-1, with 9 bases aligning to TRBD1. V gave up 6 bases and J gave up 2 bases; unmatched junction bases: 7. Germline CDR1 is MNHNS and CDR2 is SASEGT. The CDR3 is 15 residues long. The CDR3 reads CASRLLDRGNTEAFF. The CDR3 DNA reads TGTGCCAGCAGACTCCTGGACAGGGGTAACACTGAAGCTTTCTTT.